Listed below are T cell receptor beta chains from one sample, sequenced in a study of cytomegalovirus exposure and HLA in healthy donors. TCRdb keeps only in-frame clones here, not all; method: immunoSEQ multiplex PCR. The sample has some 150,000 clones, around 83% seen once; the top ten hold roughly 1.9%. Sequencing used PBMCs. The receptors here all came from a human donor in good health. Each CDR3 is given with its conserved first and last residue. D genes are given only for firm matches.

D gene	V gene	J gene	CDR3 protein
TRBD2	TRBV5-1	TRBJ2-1	CASSLSRGEVNEQFF
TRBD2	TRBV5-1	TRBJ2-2	CASSLAASGGPADTGELFF
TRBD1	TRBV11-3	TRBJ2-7	CASSLQFVRGQAPYEQYF
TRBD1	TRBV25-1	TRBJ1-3	CASSPAGGSLLSGNTIYF
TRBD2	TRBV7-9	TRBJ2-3	CASSRGTSGSGTDTQYF
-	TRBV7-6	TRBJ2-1	CASSLESGSVSYNEQFF
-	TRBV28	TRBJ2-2	CASSLGGMGKNTGELFF
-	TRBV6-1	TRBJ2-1	CASISYEGEQFF
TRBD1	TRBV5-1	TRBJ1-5	CASSLGTGKNQPQHF
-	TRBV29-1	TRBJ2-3	CSVEDKAGTDTQYF
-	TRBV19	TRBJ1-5	CASSIGTLSGQPQHF
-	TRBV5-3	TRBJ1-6	CARSDPRDANFPPLHF
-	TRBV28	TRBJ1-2	CASSFSYPRVVSHGYTF
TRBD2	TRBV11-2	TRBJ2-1	CASRRSGTSGYNEQFF
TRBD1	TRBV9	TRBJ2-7	CASSVGDSAYEQYF
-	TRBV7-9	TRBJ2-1	CASSFDSLSGNEQFF
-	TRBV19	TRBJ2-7	CASSTDSQVSYEQYF